Detailed here is one T cell receptor beta chain. Its antigen is unknown. These data belong to a study of T cells after yellow fever vaccination. V was clipped by 5 bases and J by 0 bases, with 10 bases between them. Germline CDR1 is MNHNS and CDR2 is SASEGT. This CDR3 has 15 residues. Study-wide results and caveats: Most primary-vaccination clones reappeared after the booster (approximately 95% CD4, 75% to 90% CD8). Only a minor proportion of clonotypes was detected across both CD4 and CD8 compartments.

It was through 5'RACE template switching that TCR cDNA was made, with a universal primer site and UMIs added. One entry per CDR3 protein, called by TCRdb with MiXCR from the 5' RACE reads. The data hold 300,000 to 400,000 distinct CDR3 sequences, with roughly 8.7% observed a single time. The chain employs TRBV6-1 and TRBJ1-4, with D possibly TRBD1 on 5 matching bases. This TCR was recovered from a man younger than 35 who received the YFV17D yellow fever vaccine. The sample here was PBMCs, taken on the day of the first yellow fever vaccination. The CDR3 loop is CASSLQTATNEKLFF. CDR3 nucleotides: TGTGCCAGCAGTCTTCAGACAGCAACTAATGAAAAACTGTTTTTT.